The 12 T cell receptor beta chains listed next were all sequenced from one sample in a study of T cell repertoires in aging, cancer and after chemotherapy (dated by TCRdb to about 2019). TCRdb records Illumina MiSeq as the sequencer. Multiplex touch-down PCR with a mixed TRB-A/B primer pool was used to amplify rearranged TRB sequences covering the V, D and J segments. TCRdb itself trimmed the public reads at Q25 with fastp, ran MiXCR and retained productive beta chains. Each record represents a unique CDR3 protein, reported with the most common genes and DNA among its rows. The sample has a few thousand distinct CDR3 sequences on record, 50% of them singletons. About 4% of the sample is taken by the ten largest. TCR beta rearrangements were amplified from genomic DNA extracted from peripheral blood rather than from sorted cells or RNA. Sequencing used blood. The receptors were sampled from a human donor with a solid tumor.

The chain has TRBV20-1 and TRBJ2-7; unclear D gene. Trimming took off 4 bases at V and 0 bases at J, with 10 bases between the two ends. The germline CDR1 and CDR2 sequences are DFQATT and SNEGSKA (reference sequence). CDR3 size: 13 residues. The CDR3 coding sequence is TGCAGTGCTACCGCCGGTCTCTCCTACGAGCAGTACTTC. Protein: CSATAGLSYEQYF.

Note on this clonotype: A read error may produce the germline difference seen at one junction end. This sequence joins TRBV6-5 and TRBJ2-2, with no clear D. CDR1 is MNHEY and CDR2 is SVGAGI in the germline V gene. CDR3 length: 13 residues. The CDR3 here is CASSEWATGELFF. CDR3 in DNA: TGCGCCAGCAGTGAGTGGGCAACCGGGGAGCTGTTTTTT.

The chain employs TRBV12-3 or TRBV12-4 and TRBJ2-1; D is unresolved. CDR3 size: 13 residues. Trimming removed 6 bases at V and 4 bases at J, with 10 bases between. CDR3: CASSRDGYNEQFF. CDR3 bases: TGTGCCAGCAGCCGTGACGGGTACAATGAGCAGTTCTTC.

The chain uses TRBV7-9 and TRBJ1-6; perhaps TRBD1 as D (6 bases). Germline CDR1 reads SEHNR; CDR2 reads FQNEAQ (reference sequence). Trimming pared 8 bases from V and 0 bases from J, leaving 14 bases between. The CDR3 loop spans 16 amino acids. Here the CDR3 reads CASAMGTSSYNSPLHF. CDR3 nucleotide sequence: TGTGCCAGCGCAATGGGGACAAGCTCCTATAATTCACCCCTCCACTTT.

This chain connects TRBV12-3 or TRBV12-4 to TRBJ2-6; D gene unclear. V was clipped by 5 bases and J by 4 bases, with 6 bases between them. CDR3 size: 13 residues. The CDR3 is CASSIPGANVLTF. For the CDR3, the DNA is TGTGCCAGCAGTATTCCAGGGGCCAACGTCCTGACTTTC.

The rearrangement links TRBV6-4 to TRBJ1-2; D ambiguous. With 7 bases removed from V and 1 base from J, the gap between germline ends came to 16 bases. The germline gives CDR1 MRHNA, CDR2 SNTAGT. This CDR3 has 15 amino acids. The CDR3 coding sequence is TGTGCCAGCACCCCTGAGAAGGGAAGTAACTATGGCTACACCTTC. This sequence encodes CASTPEKGSNYGYTF.

The rearrangement joins TRBV30 to TRBJ2-1, with D unclear. Germline V gene sequence: CDR1 GTSNPN, CDR2 SVGIG (reference sequence). This CDR3 is built from 13 residues. Trimming removed 1 base from V and 6 bases from J, with 10 bases in between. CDR3 sequence (DNA): TGTGCCTGGAGTGATGGGGTCGGCAATGAGCAGTTCTTC. This gives the protein CAWSDGVGNEQFF.

This chain uses TRBV27 with TRBJ1-5; D remains ambiguous. Germline values: CDR1 MNHEY, CDR2 SMNVEV (reference sequence). The V gene lost 8 bases and the J gene lost 9 bases, with 8 bases spanning the gap. The CDR3 runs 10 residues. CDR3: CASGPGPQHF. CDR3 bases: TGTGCCAGCGGCCCGGGGCCCCAGCATTTT.

The chain combines TRBV5-1 with TRBJ2-6, with D tentatively TRBD2 (7 bases). Looked up from germline, CDR1 is SGHRS and CDR2 is YFSETQ. V dropped 2 bases and J dropped 3 bases, with 15 bases sitting between them. CDR3 length: 17 amino acids. The DNA of the CDR3 is TGCGCCAGCAGCTTCGGGGGGCGCATGTTTGGGGCCAACGTCCTGACTTTC. This codes for CASSFGGRMFGANVLTF.

The sample holds a few counts of this clonotype. The chain recombines TRBV6-5 with TRBJ2-7; 7 nucleotides match TRBD1. There are 15 residues in the CDR3. Germline-derived CDR1 and CDR2 are MNHEY and SVGAGI. Trimming removed 0 bases from V and 3 bases from J; junction bases left unmatched: 5. The CDR3 loop is CASSYSTSGGYEQYF. The CDR3 nucleotides read TGTGCCAGCAGTTACTCGACATCAGGGGGCTACGAGCAGTACTTC.

Details on this clonotype: One end of the junction is discordant with germline, which a read error may explain. The chain is built from TRBV11-3 and TRBJ1-1; possibly TRBD1 for D (5 bases). CDR1 and CDR2 from the germline V gene are SGHNT and YENEEA. This CDR3 is built from 15 residues. The CDR3 nucleotides read TGTGCCAGCAGCTTAGCGTGGGACTTGGTTTGGGCCAGACTCTTT. Translation: CASSLAWDLVWARLF.

The chain carries TRBV7-6 and TRBJ2-3; no reliable D call. CDR3 length: 12 residues. Germline V gene data show CDR1 as SGHVS and CDR2 as FNYEAQ. Trimming removed 5 bases at V and 3 bases at J, with 6 bases between. CDR3 bases: TGTGCCAGCAGCCCCGGGACAGATACGCAGTATTTT. This sequence encodes CASSPGTDTQYF.